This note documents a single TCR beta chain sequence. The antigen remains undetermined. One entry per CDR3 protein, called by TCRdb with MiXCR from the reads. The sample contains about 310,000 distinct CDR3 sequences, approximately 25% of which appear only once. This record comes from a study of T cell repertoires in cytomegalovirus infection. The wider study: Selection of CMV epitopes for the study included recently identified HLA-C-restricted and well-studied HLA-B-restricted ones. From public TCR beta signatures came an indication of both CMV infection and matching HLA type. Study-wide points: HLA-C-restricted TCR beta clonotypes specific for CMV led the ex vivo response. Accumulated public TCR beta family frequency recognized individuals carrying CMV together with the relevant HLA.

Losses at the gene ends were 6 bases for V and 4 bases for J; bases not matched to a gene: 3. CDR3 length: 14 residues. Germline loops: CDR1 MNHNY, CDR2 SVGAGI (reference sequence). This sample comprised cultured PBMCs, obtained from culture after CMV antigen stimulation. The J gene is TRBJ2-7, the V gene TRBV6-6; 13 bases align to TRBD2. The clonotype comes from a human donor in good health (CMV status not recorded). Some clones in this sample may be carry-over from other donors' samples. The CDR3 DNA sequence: TGTGCCAGCAGGGGACTAGCGGGACCTTACGAGCAGTACGTC. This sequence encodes CASRGLAGPYEQYV.